This T cell receptor (beta chain) emerged from a study of blood T cell repertoires in COVID-19. Across the study: The origin of the acute and convalescent COVID-19 samples was the United States, Italy and Spain. From T cells, B-cell-depleted T cells, or PBMCs came the material, which was cDNA or gDNA.

In the original analysis: Quantification of nucleated cells was approximated via reference gene primer amplification. The table came from immunoSEQ multiplex PCR; TCRdb's copy has only in-frame clones and leaves some out. That table gives V, J and clone size, and the DNA gave D and trimming. Among 250,000 to 300,000 clones, 87% were seen once, and the ten largest hold roughly 2%. At least ten counts were recorded for this clone. This CDR3 is built from 11 residues. The germline CDR1 and CDR2 sequences are ENHRY and SYGVKD. The V segment lost 3 bases and the J segment 13 bases; nucleotides outside the gene matches: 4.

The rearrangement uses TRBV10-3 and TRBJ1-2, with 8 bases aligning to TRBD1. Sequencing was carried out using peripheral blood. This sequence originates from a woman aged 45-65 years who had recovered from COVID-19. CDR3: CAISEGTGLTF. In DNA, the CDR3 is TGTGCCATCAGTGAAGGGACAGGCCTCACCTTC.